The clone carrying this T cell receptor beta chain was found many times. Its matching antigen is unknown. Germline V CDR1 and CDR2: MGHRA, YSYEKL. The CDR3 length is 14 residues. The V and J ends lost 0 bases and 6 bases, in that order; junction bases with no gene match: 3. This record belongs to a study of T cells after yellow fever vaccination. The wider study: Those fractions that held only low numbers of cells were prepared using the SMART-Seq v4 Ultra Low Input RNA kit. Points from the study as a whole: Secondary responses were weaker yet peaked faster, day 5 versus 15.

UMIs were added to TCR cDNA along with a universal primer site when it was made by 5'RACE template switching. TCRdb fed the 5' RACE reads into MiXCR, producing one record per CDR3 protein. The sample consists of about 74,000 distinct CDR3 sequences, approximately 7% of them appearing once. J is TRBJ2-3 and V is TRBV4-1; 7 bases are shared with TRBD2. The sample consisted of CD8+ T cells sorted from PBMCs, taken 5 to 6 days after the first yellow fever vaccination. The source of this sequence is a man aged 18 to 30 who received the YFV17D yellow fever vaccine. CDR3 loop: CASSQDWGGDTQYF. For the CDR3, the DNA is TGCGCCAGCAGCCAAGATTGGGGAGGGGATACGCAGTATTTT.